The 9 T cell receptor beta chains reported below all come from one sample, sequenced in a study of T cell clones after liver transplantation. Profiled with immunoSEQ multiplex PCR; TCRdb holds only in-frame clones, not every one. Of roughly 120,000 clones in the sample, 90% were seen once. Sequencing used CD4+ T cells from blood, obtained 12 months after liver transplant. The receptors were gathered from a human patient who received a liver transplant. Some of the T cells might come from the graft donor.

V and J are TRBV25-1 and TRBJ1-6; 7 nucleotides match TRBD1. The CDR3 has 15 residues. After removal of 6 bases from V and 6 bases from J, the junction contained 8 bases not matched to a gene. Per the germline V gene, CDR1 is MGHDK and CDR2 is SYGVNS. As DNA, the CDR3 is TGTGCCAGCAGCGGGGGACAGCAGCTTAATTCACCCCTCCACTTT. Amino acids: CASSGGQQLNSPLHF.

The J gene is TRBJ2-2, the V gene TRBV7-3; 8 bases line up with TRBD1. V trimming: 5 bases; J trimming: 6 bases; junction bases outside the gene matches: 11. This CDR3 region has 16 residues. Germline V gene lookup returns CDR1 SGHTA and CDR2 FQGTGA. The CDR3 protein is CASSNYLGQGSGELFF. The DNA for the CDR3 is TGTGCCAGCAGCAACTACTTAGGACAGGGTTCCGGGGAGCTGTTTTTT.

The gene calls are TRBV2 and TRBJ2-7; a weak D match, TRBD2 (6 bases). Trimming took 7 bases from V and 3 from J, leaving 10 bases between them. CDR1 and CDR2 from the germline V gene are SNHLY and FYNNEI. The CDR3 runs to 12 residues. The CDR3 sequence is CASILGGYEQYF. In nucleotides, the CDR3 is TGTGCCAGCATCTTGGGGGGCTACGAGCAGTACTTC.

This clone was counted once. The chain employs TRBV18 and TRBJ2-7; the match to TRBD2 covers 13 bases. Germline values: CDR1 KGHSH, CDR2 LQKENI. V lost 2 bases to trimming and J lost 6 bases; unmatched junction nucleotides: 13. CDR3 length: 18 amino acids. The CDR3 DNA follows: TGTGCCAGCTCACCAATCCGACTAGCGGGAGGCGCCGCCCCCGAGCAGTACTTC. Translation: CASSPIRLAGGAAPEQYF.

A single count supports this clone. V is TRBV5-6 and J is TRBJ1-2, with unresolved D. CDR1 and CDR2 (germline): SGHDT, YYEEEE. V shed 2 bases and J shed 4 bases, with 6 bases lying between them. The CDR3 extends over 12 amino acids. The CDR3 sequence is CASSFDSYGYTF. CDR3 DNA: TGTGCCAGCAGCTTTGATAGCTATGGCTACACCTTC.

The chain recombines TRBV11-3 with TRBJ2-1; the D gene is possibly TRBD2 (7 bases). The germline V gene encodes CDR1 SGHNT and CDR2 YENEEA. CDR3 length equals 16 residues. Trimming took 5 bases from V and 3 from J, leaving 17 bases between them. The CDR3 region is CASSPGGTKLYNEQFF. The CDR3 DNA follows: TGTGCCAGCAGCCCCGGGGGGACAAAACTCTACAATGAGCAGTTCTTC.

The CDR3 DNA is TGTGCCAGCAGAGGGGGGACTCACTACGAGCAGTACTTC. Translated: CASRGGTHYEQYF. The chain uses TRBV6-1 and TRBJ2-7; D is possibly TRBD1 or TRBD2 (6 bases each). The CDR3 has 13 amino acids. V lost 6 bases and J lost 3, with 12 bases in between. Per the germline V gene, CDR1 is MNHNS and CDR2 is SASEGT.

This sequence joins TRBV5-4 and TRBJ2-7; D uncertain. Trimming cost V 3 bases and J 0 bases, with 10 bases left between them. From germline, CDR1 is SGHNT and CDR2 YYREEE (reference sequence). This CDR3 comprises 14 residues. CDR3 in amino acids: CASSSETSSYEQYF. CDR3 in DNA: TGTGCCAGCAGCTCAGAGACGAGCTCCTACGAGCAGTACTTC.

The chain joins TRBV19 to TRBJ2-7; the D gene is possibly TRBD2 (5 bases). CDR1 is LNHDA and CDR2 is SQIVND in the germline V gene (reference sequence). V was cut by 5 bases and J by 3 bases, with 14 bases left in between. The CDR3 covers 14 residues. The chain's CDR3 is CASSARRVDYEQYF. The CDR3 DNA reads as TGTGCCAGTAGTGCTCGGCGGGTAGACTACGAGCAGTACTTC.